The 14 T cell receptor beta chains below all came from one sample that was sequenced in a study of blood T cell repertoires in COVID-19. TCRdb's table, derived via immunoSEQ multiplex PCR, lists solely in-frame clones and lacks some. The profile shows hundreds of thousands of clones, around 88% of them singletons. Sequenced: peripheral blood. These receptors all come from a woman aged 50 to 60 with COVID-19, enrolled during active disease.

The rearrangement uses TRBV5-1 and TRBJ1-1; 9 positions match TRBD1. Germline V CDR1 and CDR2: SGHRS, YFSETQ. This CDR3 comprises 17 residues. J gave up 3 bases and V 3 bases, and 12 bases lay outside the gene matches. The CDR3, as DNA: TGCGCCAGCAGCTCCTCCGGACAGGGGTTTAGTGACACTGAAGCTTTCTTT. Encoded protein: CASSSSGQGFSDTEAFF.

The genes are TRBV10-3 and TRBJ2-3, with D maybe TRBD1 (5 bases). Looked up from germline, CDR1 is ENHRY and CDR2 is SYGVKD. V lost 2 bases to trimming and J lost 2 bases, with 17 bases between them. The CDR3 contains 17 residues. CDR3 nucleotide sequence: TGTGCCATCAGTGAGCCACCGTCTAGGGGCAACACAGATACGCAGTATTTT. Protein product: CAISEPPSRGNTDTQYF.

This clone was seen a handful of times. The chain couples TRBV30 to TRBJ2-1, with D perhaps matching TRBD2 (7 bases). The germline CDR1 and CDR2 sequences are GTSNPN and SVGIG (reference sequence). V was shortened by 5 bases and J by 5 bases, with 13 bases between the two germline ends. CDR3 length: 13 residues. CDR3 DNA: TGTGCCTGGCTCCGAGGGGGGGACAATGAGCAGTTCTTC. Protein sequence: CAWLRGGDNEQFF.

V is TRBV7-8 and J is TRBJ1-1, with 8 bases lining up with TRBD1. V trimming: 3 bases; J trimming: 5 bases; junction bases outside the gene matches: 5. This CDR3 spans 14 amino acids. Germline-derived CDR1 and CDR2 are SGHVS and FQNEAQ. The CDR3 coding sequence is TGTGCCAGCAGCTTCTTCAACAGGGGGACTGAAGCTTTCTTT. It encodes CASSFFNRGTEAFF. The entire variable domain, with the rest obtained from reference TRBV7-8 and TRBJ1-1, is as follows: GAGVSQSPRYKVAKRGQDVALRCDPISGHVSLFWYQQALGQGPEFLTYFQNEAQLDKSGLPSDRFFAERPEGSVSTLKIQRTQQEDSAVYLCASSFFNRGTEAFFGQGTRLTVV.

In its sample, this clone was seen once. Here the CDR3 reads CASSFPGGNYGYTF. CDR3 DNA: TGTGCCAGCAGCTTCCCCGGGGGGAACTATGGCTACACCTTC. V usage is TRBV7-2 and J usage is TRBJ1-2; D is perhaps TRBD1 (5 bases). The length of the CDR3 is 14 residues. CDR1 and CDR2 (germline): SGHTA, FQGNSA. Between the trimmed V and J ends, which lost 3 bases and 2 bases, there was a span of 10 bases. The whole variable domain, remainder taken from reference TRBV7-2 and TRBJ1-2, is GAGVSQSPSNKVTEKGKDVELRCDPISGHTALYWYRQSLGQGLEFLIYFQGNSAPDKSGLPSDRFSAERTGGSVSTLTIQRTQQEDSAVYLCASSFPGGNYGYTFGSGTRLTVV.

As to this clone: Other DNA sequences in this sample translate to the same CDR3. The rearrangement joins TRBV12-3 or TRBV12-4 to TRBJ1-2, with D possibly TRBD1 on 5 matching bases. V was cut by 2 bases and J by 5 bases, with 9 bases left in between. CDR3 length: 13 amino acids. The chain's CDR3 is CASSLSGGYGYTF. Written as DNA, the CDR3 is TGTGCCAGCAGTTTAAGCGGGGGATATGGCTACACCTTC.

The chain uses TRBV4-2 and TRBJ1-2; D gene unclear. V was pared by 1 base and J by 4 bases, with 7 bases between. The germline V gene encodes CDR1 LGHNA and CDR2 YNFKEQ. The CDR3 runs 13 residues. CDR3 amino acids: CASSQGTPYGYTF. DNA for the CDR3: TGTGCCAGCAGCCAAGGAACTCCCTATGGCTACACCTTC.

The rearrangement joins TRBV6-5 to TRBJ1-2; D not resolved. In germline, CDR1 is MNHEY, CDR2 SVGAGI. The CDR3 totals 13 residues. The V end lost 8 bases, the J end lost 8 bases, and 18 bases lay between the germline ends. The CDR3: CASEPVGREGYTF. CDR3 sequence (DNA): TGTGCCAGCGAACCGGTGGGGAGAGAGGGCTACACCTTC.

This chain joins TRBV5-4 and TRBJ1-1, with TRBD1 as a possible D gene (5 bases). This CDR3 comprises 15 residues. The germline CDR1 and CDR2 sequences are SGHNT and YYREEE (reference sequence). V gave up 4 bases and J gave up 1 base, with 14 bases separating them. The CDR3 DNA follows: TGTGCCAGCAGCCCGGGACTTACGGGGAACACTGAAGCTTTCTTT. It encodes CASSPGLTGNTEAFF.

The chain employs TRBV18 and TRBJ1-1, with 12 bases fitting TRBD1. The CDR3 has 14 amino acids. V lost 6 bases to trimming and J lost 6 bases; unmatched junction nucleotides: 5. CDR1 is KGHSH, CDR2 LQKENI, per germline. Here the CDR3 reads CASSPGTGGSEAFF. CDR3 bases: TGTGCCAGCTCGCCCGGGACAGGGGGCTCTGAAGCTTTCTTT.

There are a few counts of this clone. The CDR3 loop reads CASSHYGGAIGYEQYF. For the CDR3, the DNA is TGTGCCAGCAGCCATTACGGGGGGGCCATCGGATACGAGCAGTACTTC. This rearrangement joins TRBV5-4 to TRBJ2-7; 8 bases line up with TRBD2. There are 16 residues in the CDR3. The ends lost 4 bases at V and 4 bases at J; junction bases unmatched: 13. CDR1 and CDR2 from the germline V gene are SGHNT and YYREEE (reference sequence).

CDR3 in DNA: TGCGCCAGCAGTAGCGGGGAGGGGAGGATGGATGGCTACACCTTC. This gives the protein CASSSGEGRMDGYTF. The chain uses TRBV5-1 and TRBJ1-2; the D gene is possibly TRBD1 (5 bases). Trimming pared 5 bases from V and 6 bases from J, leaving 20 bases between. Germline CDR1 is SGHRS and CDR2 is YFSETQ. The CDR3 has 15 amino acids.

In DNA, the CDR3 is TGCGCCAGCCGACTTACCGGGACAGGAGATGAAAAACTGTTTTTT. This translates into CASRLTGTGDEKLFF. The V and J genes are TRBV5-1 and TRBJ1-4, with 8 bases fitting TRBD1. Germline assignment: CDR1 SGHRS and CDR2 YFSETQ. The CDR3 loop spans 15 amino acids. V lost 7 bases to trimming and J lost 6 bases; unmatched junction nucleotides: 11.

This chain links TRBV7-9 with TRBJ2-3; unclear D gene. Per germline, CDR1 SEHNR and CDR2 FQNEAQ (reference sequence). The CDR3 totals 14 residues. V lost 5 bases, J lost 4 bases, and 13 bases lay in between. The CDR3 region has the DNA TGTGCCAGCAGCATCCGACTCGGAGCAGATACGCAGTATTTT. Protein: CASSIRLGADTQYF.